The rows below give T cell receptor beta chains drawn from one sample of a study of shared clonotypes between healthy human individuals. Clones were sequenced by immunoSEQ multiplex PCR, and TCRdb holds only the in-frame ones, with some missing. The table shows just over 2,000,000 clones, with 85% to 95% occurring only once. Sequencing input: naive CD4+ T cells sorted from blood. These receptors all stem from a man between 18 and 29 years old in good health. CDR3s include the opening cysteine and the closing phenylalanine or tryptophan. A clone size is listed for some rows: how often the clone was seen (once, few, many), or a class if it is expanded.

CDR3 protein	V gene	J gene	clone size
CAISEQENYGYTF	TRBV10-3	TRBJ1-2	-
CAISESWDRGGYGYTF	TRBV10-3	TRBJ1-2	-
CASHRAGGGGDTQYF	TRBV6-5	TRBJ2-3	-
CAAASPRDSYYEQYF	TRBV6-1	TRBJ2-7	-
CSVVGLATSGSPTQYF	TRBV29-1	TRBJ2-5	-
CASSLAGTRTEAFF	TRBV7-9	TRBJ1-1	-
CASSLGGAPINEKLFF	TRBV5-1	TRBJ1-4	-
CASSLAYVGTAYNSPLHF	TRBV7-9	TRBJ1-6	once
CASSLAQGARDTEAFF	TRBV5-1	TRBJ1-1	-
CASSTMLNQPQHF	TRBV6-5	TRBJ1-5	-